These 29 T cell receptor beta chains came from one sample sequenced in a study of blood T cell repertoires in COVID-19. Repertoires were generated with immunoSEQ multiplex PCR, while TCRdb's copy carries only in-frame clones and drops some. Here the sample spans 100,000 or so clones, just over 85% being singletons. Material for sequencing was PBMCs or T cells enriched from blood (not recorded which). The source of these receptors is a woman aged 45-65 years who had recovered from COVID-19.

The V and J genes are TRBV20-1 and TRBJ1-1, with D possibly TRBD1 on 6 matching bases. The V gene's germline CDR1 is DFQATT and CDR2 SNEGSKA (reference sequence). The CDR3 is 11 residues long. The germline V and J ends were trimmed by 5 bases and 4 bases, with 8 bases remaining between them. The DNA for the CDR3 is TGCAGTGCTCACAGGGTCACTGAAGCTTTCTTT. Encoded protein: CSAHRVTEAFF.

The chain links TRBV3-1 (or the pseudogene TRBV3-2) to TRBJ1-3; D unclear. CDR1 LGHDT and CDR2 YNNKEL come from the germline V gene (reference sequence). The CDR3 has 15 amino acids. V was clipped by 3 bases and J by 0 bases, with 9 bases between them. CDR3 protein: CASSHRSGSGNTIYF. DNA for the CDR3: TGTGCCAGCAGCCATCGCTCAGGCTCTGGAAACACCATATATTTT.

This clone was seen only once. V gene TRBV6-4 combines with J gene TRBJ2-7; 8 nucleotides match TRBD2. CDR3 size: 15 residues. Per germline, CDR1 MRHNA and CDR2 SNTAGT. V lost 6 bases to trimming and J lost 2 bases; unmatched junction nucleotides: 9. The CDR3 loop reads CASSWGLVRTYEQYF. In DNA form, the CDR3 reads TGTGCCAGCAGCTGGGGACTAGTGAGGACCTACGAGCAGTACTTC.

The table lists this clone with a few counts. CDR3 sequence: CASSFGGNEKLFF. As DNA, the CDR3 is TGCGCCAGCAGCTTTGGCGGCAATGAAAAACTGTTTTTT. The chain has TRBV5-1 and TRBJ1-4; D call uncertain. Per germline, CDR1 SGHRS and CDR2 YFSETQ. Deletions cut 2 bases from V and 5 bases from J, with 7 bases between. This CDR3 spans 13 amino acids. The full variable domain, in which reference TRBV5-1 and TRBJ1-4 provide the parts outside the CDR3, is KAGVTQTPRYLIKTRGQQVTLSCSPISGHRSVSWYQQTPGQGLQFLFEYFSETQRNKGNFPGRFSGRQFSNSRSEMNVSTLELGDSALYLCASSFGGNEKLFFGSGTQLSVL.

V gene TRBV4-1 combines with J gene TRBJ2-1; TRBD2 aligns across 11 bases. The CDR3 length is 15 residues. Germline loops: CDR1 MGHRA, CDR2 YSYEKL. Unmatched junction bases numbered 5, after V lost 0 bases and J lost 10 bases. CDR3: CASSQDPRLAGEQFF. In DNA form, the CDR3 reads TGCGCCAGCAGCCAAGATCCCAGACTAGCGGGAGAGCAGTTCTTC.

V gene TRBV28 combines with J gene TRBJ1-5; D is ambiguous. V was cut by 3 bases and J by 0 bases, with 12 bases left in between. The CDR3 has 16 amino acids. From germline, CDR1 is MDHEN and CDR2 SYDVKM. The CDR3 spells CASSFESKSSNQPQHF. As DNA, the CDR3 is TGTGCCAGCAGTTTTGAGTCGAAGAGTAGCAATCAGCCCCAGCATTTT.

With respect to this clone: A junction end diverges from the germline sequence, so it may reflect a read error. The chain joins TRBV19 to TRBJ1-1, with TRBD1 identical over 11 bases. The germline gives CDR1 LNHDA, CDR2 SQIVND (reference sequence). There are 13 residues in the CDR3. The CDR3: CASSIRDRGNSSF. CDR3 bases: TGTGCCAGTAGTATCCGGGACAGGGGGAACTCGTCCTTT.

The CDR3 loop is CSVEGSEKLFF. CDR3 nucleotides: TGCAGCGTTGAAGGCAGTGAAAAACTGTTTTTT. The chain uses TRBV29-1 and TRBJ1-4; D unclear. The germline CDR1 and CDR2 sequences are SQVTM and ANQGSEA. Trimming removed 1 base at V and 7 bases at J, with 4 bases between. This CDR3 region has 11 residues.

The genes are TRBV19 and TRBJ2-2; the match to TRBD2 covers 7 bases. J gave up 3 bases and V 2 bases, and 9 bases lay outside the gene matches. Germline values: CDR1 LNHDA, CDR2 SQIVND (reference sequence). The CDR3 has 17 residues. Here the CDR3 DNA reads TGTGCCAGTAGTATAATCTTCGGGGGAGGGTACACCGGGGAGCTGTTTTTT. Its protein product is CASSIIFGGGYTGELFF.

J is TRBJ1-2 and V is TRBV30; D call uncertain. Germline V lookup: CDR1 GTSNPN, CDR2 SVGIG (reference sequence). The ends were cut back, 3 bases at V and 1 base at J, with 9 bases in the middle. The CDR3 covers 13 residues. The CDR3 DNA reads TGTGCCTGGAGAATGCCGGGTAACTATGGCTACACCTTC. It specifies CAWRMPGNYGYTF.

V is TRBV11-2 and J is TRBJ2-7; a possible D gene is TRBD1 (5 bases). CDR3 length: 14 amino acids. Germline V CDR1 and CDR2: SGHAT, FQNNGV. V lost 5 bases and J lost 0, with 11 bases in between. This chain's CDR3 is CASSPRQFSYEQYF. In DNA form, the CDR3 reads TGTGCCAGCAGCCCCCGACAGTTCTCCTACGAGCAGTACTTC.

The V gene is TRBV10-3, the J gene TRBJ2-7; 9 positions agree with TRBD2. V gave up 1 base and J gave up 6 bases; unmatched junction bases: 13. The V gene's germline CDR1 is ENHRY and CDR2 SYGVKD. The CDR3 length is 17 residues. The CDR3 sequence is CAISELAVSGGNSEQYF. The CDR3 DNA reads TGTGCCATCAGTGAGTTAGCTGTTAGCGGGGGCAACAGCGAGCAGTACTTC.

A note on this clone: One end of the junction is discordant with germline, which a read error may explain. The chain couples TRBV6-5 to TRBJ1-2; the D gene is possibly TRBD1 (5 bases). Germline V gene data show CDR1 as MNHEY and CDR2 as SVGAGI. This CDR3 spans 15 amino acids. CDR3: CASSYSTVSNDGYTF. CDR3 bases: TGTGCCAGCAGTTACTCGACAGTGAGTAACGATGGCTACACCTTC.

The rearrangement joins TRBV9 to TRBJ1-1; a weak D match, TRBD1 (6 bases). The CDR3 spans 15 residues. Germline V CDR1 and CDR2: SGDLS, YYNGEE. The V gene lost 2 bases and the J gene lost 5 bases, with 16 bases spanning the gap. This CDR3 is CASSVRDTRRTEAFF. CDR3 DNA sequence: TGTGCCAGCAGCGTCCGGGACACCAGAAGGACTGAAGCTTTCTTT.

The chain joins TRBV7-3 to TRBJ2-3; TRBD1 agrees at 9 bases. The CDR3 length is 16 residues. V lost 5 bases, J lost 0 bases, and 6 bases stayed unmatched. Germline V gives CDR1 SGHTA, CDR2 FQGTGA. This CDR3 is CASSLNRGRSTDTQYF. The CDR3 nucleotides are TGTGCCAGCAGCCTGAACAGGGGGCGCAGCACAGATACGCAGTATTTT.

The V call is TRBV5-1, the J call TRBJ2-3, with TRBD2 identical over 8 bases. CDR1 and CDR2 (germline): SGHRS, YFSETQ. Losses at the gene ends were 0 bases for V and 6 bases for J; bases not matched to a gene: 6. The CDR3 has 15 amino acids. CDR3 coding DNA: TGCGCCAGCAGCTTGGATGCGGGGGGACGCGATACGCAGTATTTT. As protein: CASSLDAGGRDTQYF.

The V and J genes are TRBV28 and TRBJ1-5; D is unclear. Germline lookup yields CDR1 MDHEN and CDR2 SYDVKM. The CDR3 is 13 amino acids. V lost 6 bases to trimming and J lost 15 bases, with 21 bases between them. The CDR3 nucleotides read TGTGCCAGCAGCGTCGCGAGGGCCGGATTCTGGCATTTT. It codes for CASSVARAGFWHF.

This clone was counted between two and nine times. This rearrangement joins TRBV2 to TRBJ2-7, with a weak D call TRBD1 (6 bases). The V end was cut by 6 bases, the J end by 4 bases, with 13 bases between. The germline V gene has CDR1 SNHLY and CDR2 FYNNEI. CDR3 length: 13 residues. The CDR3: CASSGRGAYEQYF. CDR3 bases: TGTGCCAGCAGCGGCAGGGGTGCGTACGAGCAGTACTTC.

This chain uses TRBV27 with TRBJ2-3, with 7 bases aligning to TRBD1. CDR1 and CDR2 from the germline V gene are MNHEY and SMNVEV (reference sequence). V lost 7 bases, J lost 11 bases, and 9 bases stayed unmatched. CDR3 length: 12 residues. DNA of the CDR3: TGTGCCAGCAACACCGGGACAGACAAGCAGTATTTT. Translating gives CASNTGTDKQYF.

The chain couples TRBV7-9 to TRBJ2-5; possibly TRBD1 for D (5 bases). Deletions cut 5 bases from V and 2 bases from J, with 18 bases between. From germline, CDR1 is SEHNR and CDR2 FQNEAQ (reference sequence). This CDR3 is built from 16 residues. This chain's CDR3 is CASSLVAQVKQETQYF. In DNA form, the CDR3 reads TGTGCCAGCAGCCTTGTGGCACAGGTAAAGCAAGAGACCCAGTACTTC.

This clone was recorded once. This chain's CDR3 is CASSSHDRSYEQYF. For the CDR3, the DNA is TGTGCCAGCAGTTCCCACGACAGGTCCTACGAGCAGTACTTC. The rearrangement joins TRBV28 to TRBJ2-7, with TRBD1 as a possible D gene (6 bases). Trimming left V 4 bases short and J 1 base short, with 11 bases between. The germline V gene encodes CDR1 MDHEN and CDR2 SYDVKM. The length of the CDR3 is 14 residues. The full variable domain, with the rest looked up from reference TRBV28 and TRBJ2-7, is DVKVTQSSRYLVKRTGEKVFLECVQDMDHENMFWYRQDPGLGLRLIYFSYDVKMKEKGDIPEGYSVSREKKERFSLILESASTNQTSMYLCASSSHDRSYEQYFGPGTRLTVT.

The chain has TRBV28 and TRBJ2-5; no definite D call. Per the germline V gene, CDR1 is MDHEN and CDR2 is SYDVKM. V gave up 2 bases and J gave up 3 bases, with 13 bases separating them. The CDR3 totals 15 residues. The CDR3 region has the DNA TGTGCCAGCAGTTTAGGTCCGATTTCGGAAGAGACCCAGTACTTC. Residues: CASSLGPISEETQYF.

This chain connects TRBV30 to TRBJ2-7, with 10 nucleotides matching TRBD2. Trimming removed 2 bases from V and 6 bases from J; junction bases left unmatched: 13. This CDR3 has 16 amino acids. CDR1 and CDR2 from the germline V gene are GTSNPN and SVGIG (reference sequence). The CDR3 DNA reads TGTGCCTGGAGTCCTTTGGGGCTAGCGGGAGTTTCCGAGCAGTACTTC. The encoded protein is CAWSPLGLAGVSEQYF.

CDR3 nucleotide sequence: TGTGCCAGCAGCCATTCCAGGGGAATCTCCTATAATTCACCCCTCCACTTT. Protein: CASSHSRGISYNSPLHF. This chain joins TRBV3-1 (or the pseudogene TRBV3-2) and TRBJ1-6; tentative D call: TRBD1 (6 bases). Germline CDR1 reads LGHDT; CDR2 reads YNNKEL (reference sequence). This CDR3 has 17 residues. V was shortened by 3 bases and J by 0 bases, with 12 bases between the two germline ends.

The chain combines TRBV7-9 with TRBJ1-6, with D possibly TRBD1 on 5 matching bases. CDR3 length equals 14 residues. V lost 10 bases, J lost 5 bases, and 15 bases lay in between. Germline V lookup: CDR1 SEHNR, CDR2 FQNEAQ (reference sequence). CDR3 DNA: TGTGCCATCCCGTCGTCGACAGATAATTCACCCCTCCACTTT. Residues: CAIPSSTDNSPLHF.

V usage is TRBV5-1 and J usage is TRBJ2-7; the match to TRBD1 covers 7 bases. This CDR3 has 13 amino acids. The germline V gene has CDR1 SGHRS and CDR2 YFSETQ. With 1 base clipped from V and 5 bases from J, the junction kept 3 bases outside the gene matches. The CDR3 spells CASSLQQGNEQYF. The DNA for the CDR3 is TGCGCCAGCAGCTTGCAACAGGGGAACGAGCAGTACTTC.

The rearrangement uses TRBV30 and TRBJ1-3; 10 bases line up with TRBD1. Germline V gene data show CDR1 as GTSNPN and CDR2 as SVGIG (reference sequence). With V trimmed by 2 bases and J by 0 bases, 4 bases remained unmatched. CDR3 length: 16 residues. The CDR3 nucleotides are TGTGCCTGGAGTCGACAGGGGGCGAGCTCTGGAAACACCATATATTTT. The encoded protein is CAWSRQGASSGNTIYF. The variable domain in full, with the rest retrieved from reference TRBV30 and TRBJ1-3, is SQTIHQWPATLVQPVGSPLSLECTVEGTSNPNLYWYRQAAGRGLQLLFYSVGIGQISSEVPQNLSASRPQDRQFILSSKKLLLSDSGFYLCAWSRQGASSGNTIYFGEGSWLTVV.

The rearrangement links TRBV28 to TRBJ2-3; 11 bases line up with TRBD2. The CDR3 runs 18 residues. The V gene's germline CDR1 is MDHEN and CDR2 SYDVKM. The trim removed 6 bases at V and 2 bases at J, leaving 13 bases unmatched. The CDR3: CASRDDLASGGYTDTQYF. The CDR3 DNA reads TGTGCCAGCAGAGATGACCTCGCTAGCGGGGGGTACACAGATACGCAGTATTTT.

The rearrangement uses TRBV28 and TRBJ1-5; 7 bases are a match to TRBD1. The germline CDR1 and CDR2 sequences are MDHEN and SYDVKM. Trimming at V came to 8 bases and at J to 5 bases, leaving 3 bases not matched to a gene. This CDR3 is built from 12 residues. The DNA for the CDR3 is TGTGCCAGCGACAGGGATTATCAGCCCCAGCATTTT. It yields the protein CASDRDYQPQHF. Filled out from reference TRBV28 and TRBJ1-5, the complete variable domain reads DVKVTQSSRYLVKRTGEKVFLECVQDMDHENMFWYRQDPGLGLRLIYFSYDVKMKEKGDIPEGYSVSREKKERFSLILESASTNQTSMYLCASDRDYQPQHFGDGTRLSIL.